This T cell receptor (beta chain) derives from a study of blood T cell repertoires in COVID-19. The CDR3 spans 15 residues. J lost 4 bases, V lost 4 bases, and 6 bases had no gene match. Germline values: CDR1 SGDLS, CDR2 YYNGEE. Using immunoSEQ multiplex PCR, the repertoire was profiled, and TCRdb retains in-frame clones only, with some absent. The sample shows roughly 110,000 clones, about four fifths of them seen only once. The genes are TRBV9 and TRBJ1-3, with 9 bases identical to TRBD1. Sample: peripheral blood. This sequence originates from a human donor in a cohort sampled during active COVID-19. As DNA, the CDR3 is TGTGCCAGCAGCCCAACCGGGACAGGGGGAAACACCATATATTTT. Translated, it gives CASSPTGTGGNTIYF.